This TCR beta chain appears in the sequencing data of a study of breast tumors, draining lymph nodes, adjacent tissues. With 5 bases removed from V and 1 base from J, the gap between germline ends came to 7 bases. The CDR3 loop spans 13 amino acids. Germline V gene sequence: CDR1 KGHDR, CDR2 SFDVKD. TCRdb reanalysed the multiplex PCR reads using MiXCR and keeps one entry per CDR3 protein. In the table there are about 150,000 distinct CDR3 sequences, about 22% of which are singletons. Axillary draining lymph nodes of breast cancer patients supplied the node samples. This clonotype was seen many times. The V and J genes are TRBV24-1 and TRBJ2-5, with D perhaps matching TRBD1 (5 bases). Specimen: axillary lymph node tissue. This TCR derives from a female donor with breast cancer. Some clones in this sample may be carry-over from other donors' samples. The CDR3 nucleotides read TGTGCCACCAGTGGACAGTTCCAAGAGACCCAGTACTTC. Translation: CATSGQFQETQYF.